Each of the 7 T cell receptor beta chains below was sequenced from the same sample in a study of blood T cell repertoires in COVID-19. Sequencing used immunoSEQ multiplex PCR; TCRdb keeps in-frame clones, though not all of them. The sample contains approximately 170,000 clones, more than 90% of which appear only once. Sequenced material: peripheral blood. These receptors all come from a man aged 55-75 years with active or convalescent COVID-19.

The chain carries TRBV18 and TRBJ1-1; D might be TRBD1 (6 bases). Trimming took off 6 bases at V and 1 base at J, with 18 bases between the two ends. CDR1 is KGHSH and CDR2 is LQKENI in the germline V gene. The CDR3 sequence is 16 residues long. CDR3 amino acids: CASSLHPPTGNTEAFF. DNA for the CDR3: TGTGCCAGCTCCCTACACCCCCCGACAGGGAACACTGAAGCTTTCTTT.

The chain links TRBV5-3 to TRBJ2-1; 11 bases line up with TRBD2. TRBV5-3 is filed as an ORF, its function uncertain. The ends lost 10 bases at V and 3 bases at J; junction bases unmatched: 12. This CDR3 contains 16 residues. The CDR3 DNA reads as TGTGCCCGGCGGCTAGCGGGAGGAATCTACTACAATGAGCAGTTCTTC. Translated: CARRLAGGIYYNEQFF.

This chain joins TRBV6-5 and TRBJ2-5; D might be TRBD1 (5 bases). The CDR3 is 14 residues long. Germline-derived CDR1 and CDR2 are MNHEY and SVGAGI. V lost 2 bases to trimming and J lost 0 bases, with 7 bases between them. Here the CDR3 reads CASSYGRDQETQYF. CDR3 sequence (DNA): TGTGCCAGCAGTTACGGCAGGGACCAAGAGACCCAGTACTTC.

The rearrangement uses TRBV5-1 and TRBJ2-7, with 7 bases fitting TRBD1. Germline V gives CDR1 SGHRS, CDR2 YFSETQ. V lost 0 bases and J lost 5; bases outside the gene matches: 8. CDR3 length: 15 residues. CDR3 DNA: TGCGCCAGCAGCTTGGGAGGGGGCCAGGGCCACGAGCAGTACTTC. It encodes CASSLGGGQGHEQYF.

This rearrangement joins TRBV6-5 to TRBJ2-7, with 9 nucleotides matching TRBD2. J lost 6 bases, V lost 4 bases, and 10 bases had no gene match. Germline assignment: CDR1 MNHEY and CDR2 SVGAGI. CDR3 length: 15 residues. The CDR3 region has the DNA TGTGCCAGCAGTTCCACAGCGGGAGGACCCTCCGAGCAGTACTTC. This sequence encodes CASSSTAGGPSEQYF.

The V gene is TRBV2, the J gene TRBJ1-1; TRBD1 matches at 8 bases. Germline V gene lookup returns CDR1 SNHLY and CDR2 FYNNEI. This CDR3 has 14 residues. The V segment lost 7 bases and the J segment 4 bases; nucleotides outside the gene matches: 8. As DNA, the CDR3 is TGTGCCAGCACCCAGACAGGGGCGAGCACTGAAGCTTTCTTT. Its protein product is CASTQTGASTEAFF.

The rearrangement joins TRBV7-2 to TRBJ2-1; 7 nucleotides line up with TRBD2. Germline CDR1 SGHTA, CDR2 FQGNSA. The CDR3 spans 12 residues. V trimming: 1 base; J trimming: 12 bases; junction bases outside the gene matches: 3. CDR3 protein: CASSLEASGQFF. The CDR3 region has the DNA TGTGCCAGCAGCTTAGAGGCTAGCGGGCAGTTCTTC. Complete variable domain (other parts from reference TRBV7-2 and TRBJ2-1): GAGVSQSPSNKVTEKGKDVELRCDPISGHTALYWYRQSLGQGLEFLIYFQGNSAPDKSGLPSDRFSAERTGGSVSTLTIQRTQQEDSAVYLCASSLEASGQFFGPGTRLTVL.